This T cell receptor beta chain derives from a study of blood T cell repertoires in COVID-19. Across the whole study: PBMCs, B-cell-depleted T cells, or T cells provided the cDNA or gDNA that made up the material.

Original analysis: Amplifying reference gene primers gave estimates of nucleated cell counts. TCRdb's table, derived via immunoSEQ multiplex PCR, lists solely in-frame clones and lacks some. V and J calls plus clone size are reproduced from that table; the DNA served to infer D and trimming. The data hold about 270,000 clones, with 85% to 95% observed a single time. Comments on this clone: Other DNA sequences of this sample code for an identical CDR3.

CDR3 length: 14 residues. Trimming pared 0 bases from V and 3 bases from J, leaving 7 bases between. Germline V gene sequence: CDR1 SGHKS, CDR2 YYEKEE (reference sequence). The cohort comprised adults aged roughly 18 to 90 years residing in about two dozen US areas. A COVID-19 case was met by exposed participants within 2 weeks before study entry. The gene calls are TRBV5-5 and TRBJ1-5, with D possibly matching TRBD1 (5 bases). This TCR was recovered from a man between 40 and 49 years old who had been exposed to COVID-19. Sequences were obtained from PBMCs or T cells enriched from blood (not recorded which). CDR3 DNA sequence: TGTGCCAGCAGCTTGGGACAGTCCAATCAGCCCCAGCATTTT. This translates into CASSLGQSNQPQHF.